Shown below are 19 T cell receptor beta chains from a single sample sequenced in a study of beta chain features in type 1 diabetes. Investigators reverse transcribed all isolated RNA, so they sequenced expressed TCRB transcripts. The protocol was immunoSEQ multiplex PCR, while the TCRdb copy is restricted to in-frame clones and leaves out a portion. The data contain over 700,000 clones, under 20% of them singletons. The sample was naive CD4+ T cells from blood. Receptors were obtained from a woman under 30 in good health.

This chain connects TRBV11-2 to TRBJ2-5; unclear D gene. Germline assignment: CDR1 SGHAT and CDR2 FQNNGV. CDR3 size: 13 residues. Deletions cut 3 bases from V and 3 bases from J, with 8 bases between. The CDR3 nucleotides read TGTGCCAGCAGCTTCGGCAGTAAAGAGACCCAGTACTTC. It encodes CASSFGSKETQYF.

The genes are TRBV7-3 and TRBJ2-3, with D maybe TRBD2 (5 bases). Germline values: CDR1 SGHTA, CDR2 FQGTGA. CDR3 length: 15 amino acids. Trimming took 5 bases from V and 8 from J, leaving 20 bases between them. CDR3: CASSPRGTGKGTQYF. The CDR3 DNA sequence: TGTGCCAGCAGCCCCAGAGGCACGGGGAAGGGTACGCAGTATTTT.

The chain joins TRBV5-4 to TRBJ2-2; the D gene is possibly TRBD1 (6 bases). Germline assignment: CDR1 SGHNT and CDR2 YYREEE (reference sequence). This CDR3 contains 14 residues. Trimming stripped 6 bases from V and 3 bases from J, with 12 bases between. The CDR3 DNA sequence: TGTGCCAGCACATCAGGGGTTGACACCGGGGAGCTGTTTTTT. Translating gives CASTSGVDTGELFF.

This chain links TRBV7-6 with TRBJ2-7; D is possibly TRBD1 (6 bases). V shed 1 base and J shed 4 bases, with 23 bases lying between them. Looked up from germline, CDR1 is SGHVS and CDR2 is FNYEAQ. This CDR3 contains 18 residues. For the CDR3, the DNA is TGTGCCAGCAGCTTAGGTATCCCCGGACAGACCTCTAGGTACGAGCAGTACTTC. Encoded protein: CASSLGIPGQTSRYEQYF.

This clone was detected a few times. CDR3 sequence reads: CASSKGSRREGWDTQYF. The CDR3 coding sequence is TGTGCCAGCAGCAAAGGGAGTCGGCGGGAGGGGTGGGATACGCAGTATTTT. The chain has TRBV21-1 and TRBJ2-3; the D segment call TRBD2 is taken from the table without a DNA check. TRBV21-1 is termed a pseudogene. The CDR3 totals 17 residues.

This clone was seen only a few times. The rearrangement uses TRBV7-2 and TRBJ2-1; D remains ambiguous. Germline V CDR1 and CDR2: SGHTA, FQGNSA. The CDR3 runs to 17 residues. V was cut by 1 base and J by 0 bases, with 13 bases left in between. The CDR3 spells CASSLVLGYSSYNEQFF. In nucleotides, the CDR3 is TGTGCCAGCAGCTTAGTCTTAGGTTATAGCTCCTACAATGAGCAGTTCTTC.

This chain links TRBV27 with TRBJ2-1, with 13 positions matching TRBD2. The CDR3 is made up of 17 amino acids. J lost 9 bases, V lost 1 base, and 9 bases had no gene match. CDR1 and CDR2 (germline): MNHEY, SMNVEV (reference sequence). The CDR3 reads CASSLWPRTSGSFEQFF. CDR3 DNA: TGTGCCAGCAGTTTATGGCCCCGGACTAGCGGGAGTTTTGAGCAGTTCTTC.

CDR3: CASSIERGRVGEQYF. The CDR3 nucleotides read TGTGCCAGTAGTATAGAACGGGGGCGAGTTGGCGAGCAGTACTTC. The chain employs TRBV19 and TRBJ2-7; D is possibly TRBD1 or TRBD2 (6 bases each). Germline V gene data show CDR1 as LNHDA and CDR2 as SQIVND (reference sequence). Between the trimmed V and J ends, which lost 0 bases and 6 bases, there was a span of 15 bases. The CDR3 covers 15 residues.

The V gene is TRBV9, the J gene TRBJ2-1; tentatively, D is TRBD2 (6 bases). CDR3 length: 15 residues. V dropped 0 bases and J dropped 8 bases, with 15 bases sitting between them. The germline V gene encodes CDR1 SGDLS and CDR2 YYNGEE. In nucleotides, the CDR3 is TGTGCCAGCAGCGTAGATCTAGCGCAGAACTATGAGCAGTTCTTC. Its translation is CASSVDLAQNYEQFF.

The CDR3 sequence is CASSQDVQNIQYF. In DNA, the CDR3 is TGTGCCAGCAGCCAAGATGTCCAAAACATTCAGTACTTC. The chain carries TRBV5-4 and TRBJ2-4, with D hard to call. V was pared by 4 bases and J by 5 bases, with 10 bases between. This CDR3 has 13 residues. From germline, CDR1 is SGHNT and CDR2 YYREEE (reference sequence).

This chain joins TRBV7-3 and TRBJ2-2, with 9 bases identical to TRBD2. The CDR3 sequence is 17 residues long. Unmatched junction bases numbered 3, after V lost 1 base and J lost 0 bases. Per germline, CDR1 SGHTA and CDR2 FQGTGA. CDR3 in DNA: TGTGCCAGCAGCTTAATGACTAGCGGAGCGAACACCGGGGAGCTGTTTTTT. It specifies CASSLMTSGANTGELFF.

The chain's CDR3 is CASSFPRAGRVSDEQYF. The DNA of the CDR3 is TGTGCCAGCAGTTTCCCCCGTGCCGGCAGGGTTTCTGACGAGCAGTACTTC. V and J are TRBV28 and TRBJ2-7, with a possible D match to TRBD1 (5 bases). CDR3 length equals 17 residues. CDR1 and CDR2 (germline): MDHEN, SYDVKM. Trimming stripped 3 bases from V and 5 bases from J, with 23 bases between. Variable domain in full (rest from reference TRBV28 and TRBJ2-7): DVKVTQSSRYLVKRTGEKVFLECVQDMDHENMFWYRQDPGLGLRLIYFSYDVKMKEKGDIPEGYSVSREKKERFSLILESASTNQTSMYLCASSFPRAGRVSDEQYFGPGTRLTVT.

The rearrangement joins TRBV2 to TRBJ2-7, with TRBD2 as a possible D gene (5 bases). CDR1 SNHLY and CDR2 FYNNEI come from the germline V gene. V was pared by 0 bases and J by 0 bases, with 18 bases between. The CDR3 runs to 18 residues. The DNA of the CDR3 is TGTGCCAGCAGTGAAGCAGGTTCGGGATTTTTGAGCTCCTACGAGCAGTACTTC. This encodes CASSEAGSGFLSSYEQYF.

The chain links TRBV28 to TRBJ2-7; D not certain. CDR1 MDHEN and CDR2 SYDVKM come from the germline V gene. The CDR3 has 11 amino acids. V gave up 2 bases and J gave up 10 bases, with 9 bases separating them. The CDR3 nucleotides are TGTGCCAGCAGTTTAGGCGAGCGACAGTACTTC. Protein sequence: CASSLGERQYF.

The chain uses TRBV5-1 and TRBJ2-7; D gene ambiguous. The V gene lost 3 bases and the J gene lost 0 bases, with 7 bases spanning the gap. The CDR3 extends over 13 amino acids. Germline V CDR1 and CDR2: SGHRS, YFSETQ. In nucleotides, the CDR3 is TGCGCCAGCAGCTCGAGGAGCTCCTACGAGCAGTACTTC. Its protein product is CASSSRSSYEQYF.

The rearrangement uses TRBV5-1 and TRBJ2-1; D unresolved. Germline values: CDR1 SGHRS, CDR2 YFSETQ. This CDR3 is 16 amino acids long. The V and J ends lost 1 base and 0 bases respectively, with 11 bases between them. The CDR3 region has the DNA TGCGCCAGCAGCTTGCAGTTTGATAGCTCCTACAATGAGCAGTTCTTC. It yields the protein CASSLQFDSSYNEQFF.

The chain is built from TRBV7-9 and TRBJ2-1; 9 bases are shared with TRBD2. V shed 1 base, J shed 8 bases, and the junction held 9 bases outside the gene matches. CDR1 is SEHNR and CDR2 is FQNEAQ in the germline V gene (reference sequence). The CDR3 covers 16 residues. CDR3 sequence: CASSLGRGLARDEQFF. Here the CDR3 DNA reads TGTGCCAGCAGCTTAGGCCGGGGACTAGCAAGAGATGAGCAGTTCTTC.

CDR3: CASSLFGDHNEQFF. CDR3 sequence (DNA): TGTGCCAGCAGCTTATTCGGGGACCACAATGAGCAGTTCTTC. The chain is built from TRBV11-3 and TRBJ2-1; D possibly uses TRBD1 or TRBD2 (5 bases each). Trimming took off 2 bases at V and 5 bases at J, with 10 bases between the two ends. The CDR3 totals 14 residues. CDR1 and CDR2 (germline): SGHNT, YENEEA.

The J gene is TRBJ2-1, the V gene TRBV28; the match to TRBD2 covers 9 bases. V dropped 6 bases and J dropped 0; count of bases not matched to a gene: 6. The length of the CDR3 is 16 residues. Germline loops: CDR1 MDHEN, CDR2 SYDVKM. CDR3 protein: CASSGLAKSSYNEQFF. The CDR3 region has the DNA TGTGCCAGCAGCGGACTAGCGAAGAGCTCCTACAATGAGCAGTTCTTC.